The 23 T cell receptor beta chains below all came from one sample that was sequenced in a study of cytotoxic CD8 clonotypes in ibrutinib-treated CLL. Produced via immunoSEQ multiplex PCR; TCRdb's table is partial and in-frame only. Here the sample spans approximately 320,000 clones, over 55% being singletons. The sample in question was PBMCs, obtained after 36 months of ibrutinib treatment. These TCRs come from a human donor with chronic lymphocytic leukemia.

This clone was observed a handful of times. The V gene is TRBV7-2, the J gene TRBJ2-1; TRBD2 matches at 13 bases. Trimming at V came to 3 bases and at J to 7 bases, leaving 6 bases not matched to a gene. CDR3 length: 16 residues. The germline gives CDR1 SGHTA, CDR2 FQGNSA. The CDR3 sequence is CASSLPRLAGGNEQFF. The DNA of the CDR3 is TGTGCCAGCAGCTTGCCGAGACTAGCGGGAGGTAATGAGCAGTTCTTC.

This clone was observed a single time. The V gene is TRBV6-5, the J gene TRBJ2-5; maybe TRBD1 (6 bases). CDR3 length: 15 amino acids. V lost 3 bases, J lost 4 bases, and 15 bases lay in between. CDR1 is MNHEY, CDR2 SVGAGI, per germline. The CDR3 is CASSYGNRRGETQYF. CDR3 sequence (DNA): TGTGCCAGCAGTTATGGAAACCGCAGGGGAGAGACCCAGTACTTC.

This clone is a singleton in its sample. V is TRBV7-3 and J is TRBJ2-3; the D gene is possibly TRBD2 (5 bases). The CDR3 runs to 15 residues. The germline CDR1 and CDR2 sequences are SGHTA and FQGTGA. V was shortened by 2 bases and J by 0 bases, with 9 bases between the two germline ends. The CDR3 sequence: CASSLGQRSTDTQYF. In DNA, the CDR3 is TGTGCCAGCAGCTTAGGCCAGCGGAGCACAGATACGCAGTATTTT.

The chain links TRBV19 to TRBJ2-2, with D possibly being TRBD1 or TRBD2 (6 bases each). Trimming removed 6 bases at V and 3 bases at J, with 14 bases between. The germline CDR1 and CDR2 sequences are LNHDA and SQIVND (reference sequence). The CDR3 runs to 15 residues. Written as DNA, the CDR3 is TGTGCCAGTAGACGACCGGGGGCGGACACCGGGGAGCTGTTTTTT. Residues: CASRRPGADTGELFF.

The chain's CDR3 is CASSLGGRADSPLHF. The CDR3 nucleotides read TGTGCCAGCAGCTTGGGGGGGAGGGCTGATTCACCCCTCCACTTT. This chain links TRBV5-6 with TRBJ1-6, with a tentative D call TRBD1 (5 bases). CDR1 SGHDT and CDR2 YYEEEE come from the germline V gene. V was clipped by 0 bases and J by 8 bases, with 12 bases between them. The CDR3 length is 15 residues.

The chain combines TRBV28 with TRBJ2-5; D is undetermined. In germline, CDR1 is MDHEN, CDR2 SYDVKM. CDR3 length: 11 residues. Between the trimmed V and J ends, which lost 6 bases and 5 bases, there was a span of 7 bases. CDR3 nucleotide sequence: TGTGCCAGCAGCCCCGAGGAGACCCAGTACTTC. Protein product: CASSPEETQYF.

This chain uses TRBV10-3 with TRBJ1-1, with 7 bases identical to TRBD1. J gave up 2 bases and V 4 bases, and 1 base lay outside the gene matches. The CDR3 contains 13 residues. CDR1 is ENHRY, CDR2 SYGVKD, per germline. The CDR3 sequence is CAISGQGNTEAFF. The DNA of the CDR3 is TGTGCCATCAGTGGACAGGGTAACACTGAAGCTTTCTTT.

The chain uses TRBV4-1 and TRBJ2-7, with 12 nucleotides matching TRBD2. The germline V gene has CDR1 MGHRA and CDR2 YSYEKL. Germline trimming cut 0 bases from V and 3 bases from J; bases unmatched to any gene: 3. The CDR3 extends over 16 amino acids. The chain's CDR3 is CASSQDRLAGVYEQYF. The CDR3 DNA reads TGCGCCAGCAGCCAAGATCGACTAGCGGGGGTCTACGAGCAGTACTTC.

This clone is a singleton in its sample. The genes are TRBV29-1 and TRBJ1-2; D possibly corresponds to TRBD1 (6 bases). V lost 4 bases, J lost 5 bases, and 14 bases lay in between. Germline lookup yields CDR1 SQVTM and CDR2 ANQGSEA. There are 13 residues in the CDR3. The CDR3 spells CSVVPRDTYGYTF. Written as DNA, the CDR3 is TGCAGCGTTGTTCCGCGGGACACTTATGGCTACACCTTC.

J is TRBJ1-1 and V is TRBV9; D remains ambiguous. Germline CDR1 SGDLS, CDR2 YYNGEE. V lost 3 bases, J lost 1 base, and 16 bases lay in between. This CDR3 is 16 amino acids long. CDR3 amino acids: CASSEGLRQANTEAFF. The CDR3 DNA reads TGTGCCAGCAGCGAGGGCCTTCGGCAGGCGAACACTGAAGCTTTCTTT.

This rearrangement joins TRBV4-3 to TRBJ2-3; 9 nucleotides line up with TRBD2. V lost 5 bases, J lost 2 bases, and 20 bases stayed unmatched. This CDR3 has 20 residues. CDR1 LGHNA and CDR2 YSLEER come from the germline V gene. The CDR3 sequence is CASSEYWVSGGRGATDTQYF. The CDR3 DNA is TGCGCCAGCAGCGAATATTGGGTCAGTGGCGGGAGGGGGGCCACAGATACGCAGTATTTT.

The J gene is TRBJ2-3, the V gene TRBV2, with a weak D call TRBD2 (5 bases). V lost 6 bases to trimming and J lost 2 bases, with 18 bases between them. The germline CDR1 and CDR2 sequences are SNHLY and FYNNEI. This CDR3 contains 16 residues. CDR3 residues: CASSAPNSDLTDTQYF. CDR3 DNA: TGTGCCAGCAGCGCCCCGAATAGCGACCTCACAGATACGCAGTATTTT. The full variable domain, rest sourced from reference TRBV2 and TRBJ2-3, is EPEVTQTPSHQVTQMGQEVILRCVPISNHLYFYWYRQILGQKVEFLVSFYNNEISEKSEIFDDQFSVERPDGSNFTLKIRSTKLEDSAMYFCASSAPNSDLTDTQYFGPGTRLTVL.

The chain recombines TRBV2 with TRBJ2-7; D tentatively reads TRBD1 or TRBD2 (5 bases each). The CDR3 totals 13 residues. The V gene lost 6 bases and the J gene lost 3 bases, with 12 bases spanning the gap. Germline CDR1 reads SNHLY; CDR2 reads FYNNEI. As DNA, the CDR3 is TGTGCCAGCAGGAAAGGGGAGCTCTACGAGCAGTACTTC. Translation gives CASRKGELYEQYF. Supplemented by reference TRBV2 and TRBJ2-7, the full variable domain reads EPEVTQTPSHQVTQMGQEVILRCVPISNHLYFYWYRQILGQKVEFLVSFYNNEISEKSEIFDDQFSVERPDGSNFTLKIRSTKLEDSAMYFCASRKGELYEQYFGPGTRLTVT.

This clone was observed a few times. The chain uses TRBV13 and TRBJ1-2, with D maybe TRBD1 (6 bases). Germline CDR1 PRHDT, CDR2 FYEKMQ (reference sequence). CDR3 length: 14 residues. The V end lost 4 bases, the J end lost 7 bases, and 16 bases lay between the germline ends. CDR3 nucleotides: TGTGCCAGCAGCTCCCCGGGGGGGGCTATTGGCTACACCTTC. Its protein is CASSSPGGAIGYTF.

This clone appeared a single time. The chain has TRBV5-4 and TRBJ2-1, with 9 bases aligning to TRBD1. The germline V gene has CDR1 SGHNT and CDR2 YYREEE (reference sequence). Trimming removed 4 bases from V and 4 bases from J; junction bases left unmatched: 9. The CDR3 loop spans 16 amino acids. CDR3 protein: CASSPQGAPLYNEQFF. The CDR3 DNA follows: TGTGCCAGCAGCCCACAGGGGGCCCCTTTGTACAATGAGCAGTTCTTC. Full variable domain (missing parts from reference TRBV5-4 and TRBJ2-1): ETGVTQSPTHLIKTRGQQVTLRCSSQSGHNTVSWYQQALGQGPQFIFQYYREEENGRGNFPPRFSGLQFPNYSSELNVNALELDDSALYLCASSPQGAPLYNEQFFGPGTRLTVL.

The chain uses TRBV5-1 and TRBJ1-6, with 7 bases lining up with TRBD1. Trimming removed 2 bases from V and 10 bases from J; junction bases left unmatched: 3. Per germline, CDR1 SGHRS and CDR2 YFSETQ. The CDR3 length is 13 residues. This CDR3 is CASSLQGISPLHF. CDR3 in DNA: TGCGCCAGCAGCTTACAGGGGATCTCACCCCTCCACTTT.

The sample holds a few counts of this clone. The chain joins TRBV10-1 to TRBJ2-2; a weak D match, TRBD1 (6 bases). The germline CDR1 and CDR2 sequences are WNHNN and SYGVQD (reference sequence). Trimming took off 3 bases at V and 2 bases at J, with 19 bases between the two ends. The CDR3 consists of 18 residues. CDR3 in DNA: TGCGCCAGCAGTGAAAAGAGTCAGGGGATTCCTAACACCGGGGAGCTGTTTTTT. Encoded protein: CASSEKSQGIPNTGELFF.

This clone was counted between two and nine times. The rearrangement uses TRBV11-2 and TRBJ2-2; D might be TRBD2 (7 bases). Trimming shortened V by 7 bases and J by 5 bases, and 20 bases separated the two germline ends. The germline CDR1 and CDR2 sequences are SGHAT and FQNNGV. This CDR3 is built from 16 residues. The chain's CDR3 is CASIDPWRGRTGELFF. The CDR3 DNA is TGTGCCAGCATCGACCCTTGGCGGGGGCGTACCGGGGAGCTGTTTTTT.

The chain carries TRBV4-1 and TRBJ2-1, with D possibly called TRBD1 or TRBD2 (6 bases each). The CDR3 covers 16 residues. The germline CDR1 and CDR2 sequences are MGHRA and YSYEKL. Trimming shortened V by 0 bases and J by 6 bases, and 15 bases separated the two germline ends. CDR3 sequence reads: CASSQDPGASINEQFF. CDR3 bases: TGCGCCAGCAGCCAAGATCCGGGGGCCTCGATCAATGAGCAGTTCTTC.

This chain joins TRBV7-9 and TRBJ2-5; 8 nucleotides line up with TRBD1. CDR1 and CDR2 (germline): SEHNR, FQNEAQ (reference sequence). Losses at the gene ends were 2 bases for V and 5 bases for J; bases not matched to a gene: 10. CDR3 length: 16 amino acids. DNA of the CDR3: TGTGCCAGCAGCTTACAAATGGGCAGGGGGCGGGAGACCCAGTACTTC. It encodes CASSLQMGRGRETQYF.

This clone appeared once. This chain connects TRBV6-1 to TRBJ1-4; the D is unclear. Germline assignment: CDR1 MNHNS and CDR2 SASEGT. The V and J ends lost 2 bases and 11 bases respectively, with 15 bases between them. The CDR3 runs 14 residues. CDR3 nucleotides: TGTGCCAGCAGTGAAATACGGATAATGAGGAAACTGTTTTTT. Translation: CASSEIRIMRKLFF.

The genes are TRBV19 and TRBJ2-1, with 12 bases identical to TRBD2. Germline V CDR1 and CDR2: LNHDA, SQIVND (reference sequence). V shed 5 bases and J 6 bases; nucleotides not matched to a gene: 5. CDR3 length: 15 amino acids. CDR3 region: CASSSPGLAGNEQFF. The CDR3 region has the DNA TGTGCCAGTAGTTCCCCGGGACTAGCGGGCAATGAGCAGTTCTTC.

The chain recombines TRBV9 with TRBJ2-3, with D possibly TRBD2 on 5 matching bases. Looked up from germline, CDR1 is SGDLS and CDR2 is YYNGEE. The CDR3 consists of 16 residues. Trimming took 0 bases from V and 0 from J, leaving 11 bases between them. The CDR3 region is CASSVDGGGSTDTQYF. The CDR3 nucleotides read TGTGCCAGCAGCGTAGATGGAGGCGGGAGCACAGATACGCAGTATTTT.